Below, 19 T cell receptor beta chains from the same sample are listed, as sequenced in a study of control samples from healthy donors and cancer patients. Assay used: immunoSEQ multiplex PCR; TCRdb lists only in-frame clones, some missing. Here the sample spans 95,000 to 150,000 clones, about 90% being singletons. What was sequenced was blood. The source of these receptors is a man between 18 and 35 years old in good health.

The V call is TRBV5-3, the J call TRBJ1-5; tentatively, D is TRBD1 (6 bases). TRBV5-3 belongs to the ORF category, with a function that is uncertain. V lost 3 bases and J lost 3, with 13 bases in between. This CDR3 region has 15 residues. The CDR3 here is CARSSDRDTNQPQHF. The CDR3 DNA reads TGTGCCAGAAGCTCCGACCGGGACACCAATCAGCCCCAGCATTTT.

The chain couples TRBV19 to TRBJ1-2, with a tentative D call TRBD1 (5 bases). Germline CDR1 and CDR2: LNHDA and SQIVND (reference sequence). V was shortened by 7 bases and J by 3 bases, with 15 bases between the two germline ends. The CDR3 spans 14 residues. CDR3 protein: CASTSRGRDYGYTF. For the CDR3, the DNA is TGTGCCAGTACATCAAGGGGCCGAGACTATGGCTACACCTTC.

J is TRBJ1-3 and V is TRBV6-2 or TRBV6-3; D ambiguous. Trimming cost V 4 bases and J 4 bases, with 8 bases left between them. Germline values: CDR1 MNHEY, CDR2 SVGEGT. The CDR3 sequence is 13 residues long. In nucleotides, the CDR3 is TGTGCCAGCAGTTCTGAACGCGGAAACACCATATATTTT. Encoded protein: CASSSERGNTIYF.

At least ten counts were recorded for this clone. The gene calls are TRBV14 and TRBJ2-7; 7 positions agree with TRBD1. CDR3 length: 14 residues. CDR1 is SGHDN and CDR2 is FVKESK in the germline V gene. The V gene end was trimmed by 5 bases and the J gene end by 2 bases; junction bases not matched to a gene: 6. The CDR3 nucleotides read TGTGCCAGCAGCTTCCGACAGGGAGCCTACGAGCAGTACTTC. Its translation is CASSFRQGAYEQYF.

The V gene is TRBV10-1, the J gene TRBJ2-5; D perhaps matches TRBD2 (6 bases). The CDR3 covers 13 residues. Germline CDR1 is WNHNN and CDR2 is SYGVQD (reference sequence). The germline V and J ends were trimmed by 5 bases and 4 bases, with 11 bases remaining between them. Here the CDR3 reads CASSIDGGETQYF. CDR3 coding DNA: TGCGCCAGCAGTATCGACGGGGGAGAGACCCAGTACTTC.

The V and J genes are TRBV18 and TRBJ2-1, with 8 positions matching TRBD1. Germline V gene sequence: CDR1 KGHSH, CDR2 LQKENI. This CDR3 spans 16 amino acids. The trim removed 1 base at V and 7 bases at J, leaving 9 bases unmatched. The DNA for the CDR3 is TGTGCCAGCTCACCACTGGCAGGGGGCCTCTTTAATGAGCAGTTCTTC. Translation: CASSPLAGGLFNEQFF.

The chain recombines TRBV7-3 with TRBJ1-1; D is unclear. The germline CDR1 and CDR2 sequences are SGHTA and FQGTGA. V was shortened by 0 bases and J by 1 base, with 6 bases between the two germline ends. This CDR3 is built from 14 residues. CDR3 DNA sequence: TGTGCCAGCAGCTTAACAGGGCCGAACACTGAAGCTTTCTTT. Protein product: CASSLTGPNTEAFF.

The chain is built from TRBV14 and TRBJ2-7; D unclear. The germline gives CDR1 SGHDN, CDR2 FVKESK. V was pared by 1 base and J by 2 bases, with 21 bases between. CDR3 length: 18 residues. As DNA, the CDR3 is TGTGCCAGCAGCCAAGCTGGGTTTTCAAGCGAGTTCGCCTACGAGCAGTACTTC. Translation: CASSQAGFSSEFAYEQYF.

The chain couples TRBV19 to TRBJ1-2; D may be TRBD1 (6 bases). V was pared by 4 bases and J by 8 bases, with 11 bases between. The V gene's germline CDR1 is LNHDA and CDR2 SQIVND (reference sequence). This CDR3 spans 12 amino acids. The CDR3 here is CASSTYREGYTF. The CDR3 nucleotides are TGTGCCAGTAGTACCTACAGGGAGGGCTACACCTTC. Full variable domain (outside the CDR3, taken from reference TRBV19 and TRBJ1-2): DGGITQSPKYLFRKEGQNVTLSCEQNLNHDAMYWYRQDPGQGLRLIYYSQIVNDFQKGDIAEGYSVSREKKESFPLTVTSAQKNPTAFYLCASSTYREGYTFGSGTRLTVV.

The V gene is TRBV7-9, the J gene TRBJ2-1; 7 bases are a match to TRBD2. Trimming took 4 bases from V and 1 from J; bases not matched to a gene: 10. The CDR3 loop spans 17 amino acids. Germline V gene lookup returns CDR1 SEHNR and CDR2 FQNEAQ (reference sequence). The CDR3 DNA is TGTGCCAGCAGCTCCAGCGGGAAAGAAAGGTCCTACAATGAGCAGTTCTTC. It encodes CASSSSGKERSYNEQFF. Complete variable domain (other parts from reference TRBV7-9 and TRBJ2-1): DTGVSQNPRHKITKRGQNVTFRCDPISEHNRLYWYRQTLGQGPEFLTYFQNEAQLEKSRLLSDRFSAERPKGSFSTLEIQRTEQGDSAMYLCASSSSGKERSYNEQFFGPGTRLTVL.

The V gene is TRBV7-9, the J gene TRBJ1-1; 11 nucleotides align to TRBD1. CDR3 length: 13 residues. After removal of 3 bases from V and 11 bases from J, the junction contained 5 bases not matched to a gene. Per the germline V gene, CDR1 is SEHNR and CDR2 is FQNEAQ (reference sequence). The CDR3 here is CASSFEGTGGAFF. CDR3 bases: TGTGCCAGCAGCTTTGAGGGGACAGGGGGGGCTTTCTTT. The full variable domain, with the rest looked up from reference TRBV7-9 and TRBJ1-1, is DTGVSQNPRHKITKRGQNVTFRCDPISEHNRLYWYRQTLGQGPEFLTYFQNEAQLEKSRLLSDRFSAERPKGSFSTLEIQRTEQGDSAMYLCASSFEGTGGAFFGQGTRLTVV.

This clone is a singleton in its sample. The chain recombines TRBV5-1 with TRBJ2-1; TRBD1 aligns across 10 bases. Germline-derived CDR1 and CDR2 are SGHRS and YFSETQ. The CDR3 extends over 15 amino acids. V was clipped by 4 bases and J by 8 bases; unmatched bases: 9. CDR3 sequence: CASSLGQGMFYEQFF. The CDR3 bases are TGCGCCAGCAGCCTGGGACAGGGGATGTTTTATGAGCAGTTCTTC.

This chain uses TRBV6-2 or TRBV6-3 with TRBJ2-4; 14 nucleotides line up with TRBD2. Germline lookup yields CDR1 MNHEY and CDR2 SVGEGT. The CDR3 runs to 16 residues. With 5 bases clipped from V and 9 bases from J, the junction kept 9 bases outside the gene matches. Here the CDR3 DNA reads TGTGCCAGCAGTCAAAGACTAGCGGGAGGGGAGCGCATTCAGTACTTC. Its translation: CASSQRLAGGERIQYF.

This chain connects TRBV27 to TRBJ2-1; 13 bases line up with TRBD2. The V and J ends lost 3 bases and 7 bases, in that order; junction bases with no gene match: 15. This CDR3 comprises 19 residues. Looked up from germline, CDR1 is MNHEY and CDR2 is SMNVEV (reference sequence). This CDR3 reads CASSFEGGKGLAGNNEQFF. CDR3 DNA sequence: TGTGCCAGCAGTTTTGAAGGGGGGAAGGGACTAGCGGGAAATAATGAGCAGTTCTTC.

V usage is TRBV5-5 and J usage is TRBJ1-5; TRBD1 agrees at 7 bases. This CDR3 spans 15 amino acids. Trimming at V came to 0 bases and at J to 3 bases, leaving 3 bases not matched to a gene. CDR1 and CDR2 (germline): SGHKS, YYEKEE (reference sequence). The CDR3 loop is CASSLGDRSNQPQHF. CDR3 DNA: TGTGCCAGCAGCTTGGGGGACAGATCCAATCAGCCCCAGCATTTT.

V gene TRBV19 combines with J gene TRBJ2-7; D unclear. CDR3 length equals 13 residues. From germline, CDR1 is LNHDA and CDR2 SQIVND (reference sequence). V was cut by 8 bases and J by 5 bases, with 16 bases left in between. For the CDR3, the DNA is TGTGCCAGTGCGCCTCAGGTTTTCCACGAGCAGTACTTC. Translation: CASAPQVFHEQYF. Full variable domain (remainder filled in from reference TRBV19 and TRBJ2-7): DGGITQSPKYLFRKEGQNVTLSCEQNLNHDAMYWYRQDPGQGLRLIYYSQIVNDFQKGDIAEGYSVSREKKESFPLTVTSAQKNPTAFYLCASAPQVFHEQYFGPGTRLTVT.

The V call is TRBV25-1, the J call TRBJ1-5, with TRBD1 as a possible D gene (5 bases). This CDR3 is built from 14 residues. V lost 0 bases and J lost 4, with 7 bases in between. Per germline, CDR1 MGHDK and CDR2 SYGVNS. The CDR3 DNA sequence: TGTGCCAGCAGTGAATACGGGGGGAATCAGCCCCAGCATTTT. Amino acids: CASSEYGGNQPQHF.

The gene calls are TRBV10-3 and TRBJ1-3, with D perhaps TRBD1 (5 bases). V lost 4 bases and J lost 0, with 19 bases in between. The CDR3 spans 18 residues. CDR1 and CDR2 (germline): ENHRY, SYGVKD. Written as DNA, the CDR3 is TGTGCCATCAGTGGTGGGGACTGGACGTTACACTCTGGAAACACCATATATTTT. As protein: CAISGGDWTLHSGNTIYF.

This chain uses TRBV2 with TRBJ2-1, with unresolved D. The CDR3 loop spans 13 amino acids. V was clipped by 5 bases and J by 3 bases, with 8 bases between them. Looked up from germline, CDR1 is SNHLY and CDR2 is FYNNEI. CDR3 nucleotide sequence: TGTGCCAGCAGTCCCCGCGGCTACAATGAGCAGTTCTTC. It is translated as CASSPRGYNEQFF.